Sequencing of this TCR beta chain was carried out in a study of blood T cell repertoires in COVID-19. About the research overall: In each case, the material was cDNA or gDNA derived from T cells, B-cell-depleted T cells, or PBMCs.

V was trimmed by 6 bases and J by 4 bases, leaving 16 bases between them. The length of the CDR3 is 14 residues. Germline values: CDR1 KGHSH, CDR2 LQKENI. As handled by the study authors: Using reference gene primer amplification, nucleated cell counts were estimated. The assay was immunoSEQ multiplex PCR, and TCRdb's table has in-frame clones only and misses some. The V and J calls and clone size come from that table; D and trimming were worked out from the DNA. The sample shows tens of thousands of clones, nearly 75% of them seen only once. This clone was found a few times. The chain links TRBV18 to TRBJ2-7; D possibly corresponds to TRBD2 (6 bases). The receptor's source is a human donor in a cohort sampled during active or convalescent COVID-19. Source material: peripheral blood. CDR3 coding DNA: TGTGCCAGCTCGCGGCTAGAGGGAGGTTACGAGCAGTACTTC. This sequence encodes CASSRLEGGYEQYF.